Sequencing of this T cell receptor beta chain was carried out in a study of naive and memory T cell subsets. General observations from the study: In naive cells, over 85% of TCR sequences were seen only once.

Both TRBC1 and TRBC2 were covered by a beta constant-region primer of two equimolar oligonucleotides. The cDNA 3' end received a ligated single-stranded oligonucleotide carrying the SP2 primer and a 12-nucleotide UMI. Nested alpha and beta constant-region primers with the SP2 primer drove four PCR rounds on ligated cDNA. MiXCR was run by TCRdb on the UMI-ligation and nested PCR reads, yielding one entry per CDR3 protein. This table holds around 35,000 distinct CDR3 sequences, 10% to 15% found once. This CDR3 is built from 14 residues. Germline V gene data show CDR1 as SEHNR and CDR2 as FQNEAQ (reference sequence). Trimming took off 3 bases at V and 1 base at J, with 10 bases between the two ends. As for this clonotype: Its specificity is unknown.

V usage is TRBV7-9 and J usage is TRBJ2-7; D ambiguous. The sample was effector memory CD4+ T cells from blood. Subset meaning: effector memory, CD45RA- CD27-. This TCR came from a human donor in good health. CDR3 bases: TGTGCCAGCAGCTTCTTGGGGTTATCCTACGAGCAGTACTTC. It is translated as CASSFLGLSYEQYF.